The next 6 T cell receptor beta chains were all read from a single sample in a study of blood T cells in healthy people across ages. The use of a sample-barcoded 5' primer and a J-beta primer mix characterized a second PCR of 7 to 11 cycles. TCRdb fed the 5' RACE reads into MiXCR, producing one record per CDR3 protein. This table holds 380,000 or so distinct CDR3 sequences, more than 45% found once. Sequencing was done on a sample of blood. All receptors derive from a man aged 60 to 69 in good health.

This clonotype was recorded at least ten times. The chain couples TRBV25-1 to TRBJ2-1; either TRBD1 or TRBD2 may fit D (5 bases each). V lost 10 bases and J 0 bases, leaving 13 bases between the germline ends. From germline, CDR1 is MGHDK and CDR2 SYGVNS. CDR3 length: 14 amino acids. The CDR3 coding sequence is TGTGCCAATTCGGGGCAAAGCTCCTACAATGAGCAGTTCTTC. The encoded protein is CANSGQSSYNEQFF.

The rearrangement joins TRBV14 to TRBJ2-3; 7 bases align to TRBD1. Losses at the gene ends were 4 bases for V and 8 bases for J; bases not matched to a gene: 6. The CDR3 extends over 13 amino acids. Germline V gives CDR1 SGHDN, CDR2 FVKESK. The CDR3 sequence is CASSRDSQTTQYF. The CDR3 DNA sequence: TGTGCCAGCAGCCGGGACAGCCAGACTACGCAGTATTTT.

The chain is built from TRBV20-1 and TRBJ1-2, with D possibly matching TRBD1 (5 bases). Germline CDR1 DFQATT, CDR2 SNEGSKA (reference sequence). The V end lost 3 bases, the J end lost 1 base, and 18 bases lay between the germline ends. The length of the CDR3 is 16 residues. CDR3 loop: CSASKPRTGDNYGYTF. The CDR3 region has the DNA TGCAGTGCTAGTAAGCCGCGTACAGGCGATAACTATGGCTACACCTTC.

The chain employs TRBV29-1 and TRBJ2-1; 12 nucleotides align to TRBD2. This CDR3 comprises 17 residues. With V trimmed by 1 base and J by 4 bases, 8 bases remained unmatched. Germline loops: CDR1 SQVTM, CDR2 ANQGSEA. CDR3 DNA: TGCAGCGTTGAAGGGCTCCTACTAGCGGGGGGATACAATGAGCAGTTCTTC. This encodes CSVEGLLLAGGYNEQFF.

The J gene is TRBJ1-2, the V gene TRBV6-2 or TRBV6-3, with D uncertain. The germline V gene encodes CDR1 MNHEY and CDR2 SVGEGT. V gave up 7 bases and J gave up 0 bases, with 9 bases separating them. This CDR3 contains 13 residues. The CDR3 is CASNPTANYGYTF. The CDR3 DNA is TGTGCCAGCAATCCTACCGCTAACTATGGCTACACCTTC.

The table lists this clonotype with a few counts. The V and J genes are TRBV11-2 and TRBJ2-7, with 7 bases lining up with TRBD2. The CDR3 totals 14 residues. The V gene end was trimmed by 5 bases and the J gene end by 3 bases; junction bases not matched to a gene: 7. The germline gives CDR1 SGHAT, CDR2 FQNNGV. The CDR3 spells CASSARDYLYEQYF. DNA of the CDR3: TGTGCCAGCAGCGCCCGGGACTACCTCTACGAGCAGTACTTC.